The 2 T cell receptor beta chains below were found in one sample sequenced in a study of T-cell reconstitution after alpha-beta-depleted transplantation in children. Unique molecular identifiers tagged the TCRbeta library. TCRdb used MiXCR to reprocess the PCR reads, holding one entry per CDR3 protein. Of about 590,000 distinct CDR3 sequences listed, over 10% are singletons. Sequences were derived from PBMCs, mostly from graft donor cells, sampled 360 days after TCRalphabeta/CD19-depleted stem cell transplant. All receptors derive from a male patient younger than 18 who had a stem cell transplant for acute myeloid leukemia, so the T cells may come from the graft donor.

This clonotype was counted only a few times. This chain uses TRBV28 with TRBJ2-1, with D perhaps being TRBD1 or TRBD2 (5 bases each). Trimming cost V 6 bases and J 1 base, with 16 bases left between them. Germline V gives CDR1 MDHEN, CDR2 SYDVKM. This CDR3 contains 16 residues. The CDR3 protein is CASSPRGEKSYNEQFF. In DNA, the CDR3 is TGTGCCAGCAGCCCCAGAGGGGAAAAATCCTACAATGAGCAGTTCTTC.

Ten or more counts support this clonotype. The J gene is TRBJ2-4, the V gene TRBV29-1; 7 positions match TRBD1. This CDR3 contains 13 residues. Germline V lookup: CDR1 SQVTM, CDR2 ANQGSEA. V was clipped by 6 bases and J by 5 bases; unmatched bases: 7. The chain's CDR3 is CSVGPGQQNIQYF. The CDR3 nucleotides read TGCAGCGTCGGCCCGGGACAGCAAAACATTCAGTACTTC.